Detailed here is one T cell receptor beta chain. The target antigen is unknown. This sample was included in a study of cytomegalovirus exposure and HLA in healthy donors. Study-wide findings and caveats: Reported performance of the classifier showed diagnosis of cytomegalovirus status with high specificity and sensitivity. Confirmation was obtained in vitro that a few CMV-associated chains are specific for CMV antigens.

This CDR3 has 13 amino acids. V was pared by 6 bases and J by 1 base, with 5 bases of the junction left unmatched. The germline V gene has CDR1 SQVTM and CDR2 ANQGSEA. Clones were sequenced by immunoSEQ multiplex PCR, and TCRdb holds only the in-frame ones, with some missing. The sample records about 330,000 clones, roughly 87% being singletons. The source is a woman between 25 and 40 years old in good health and CMV-seropositive. The source material was PBMCs. The chain joins TRBV29-1 to TRBJ1-1, with TRBD1 identical over 7 bases. The CDR3 coding sequence is TGCAGCGTCGCCTGGACAGGGAACACTGAAGCTTTCTTT. It yields the protein CSVAWTGNTEAFF. The full variable domain, in which reference TRBV29-1 and TRBJ1-1 provide the parts outside the CDR3, is SAVISQKPSRDICQRGTSLTIQCQVDSQVTMMFWYRQQPGQSLTLIATANQGSEATYESGFVIDKFPISRPNLTFSTLTVSNMSPEDSSIYLCSVAWTGNTEAFFGQGTRLTVV.